This T cell receptor gamma chain comes out of a study of in vitro expanded adult blood gammadelta T cells (dated by TCRdb to about 2020). Concerning the study at large: Sort purities ranging from around 93% to 100% Vgamma9Vdelta2 cells among T cells were obtained. The study compared the TCR repertoire of Vgamma9Vdelta2 T cells expanded in vitro with a mistletoe-extract drug against those expanded with HMBPP or zoledronate. Cells from each donor were stimulated separately with HMBPP, zoledronate or AbnobaViscum P, and the TRG and TRD CDR3 repertoires were sequenced for each condition. A few subjects were included in the TCR repertoire analysis.

As a fraction of the sample, this clone is large (0.1 to 1%). There is no known antigen for this receptor. The record has no base qualities; no much larger clone is one base away. The treatment or condition label, as the study defines it: aminobisphosphonate causing endogenous IPP accumulation, 0.8 to 1 uM. Following expansion, live CD3+ TCRgammadelta+ Vgamma9+ Vdelta2+ T cells were FACS-sorted using a FACS Aria III. PBMC were exposed to roughly 0.93 uM zoledronate for one day and then washed three times before expansion. Cultures were expanded for around 13 days, with IL-2 replenished every 3 to 4 days. Once the one-day stimulant pulse was over, the cells were washed three times and then cultured in medium that contained roughly 91 U/mL IL-2. Before culture, peripheral blood mononuclear cells were isolated by Lymphoprep gradient centrifugation and were cryopreserved in liquid nitrogen. The receptor library was made with 5' RACE. For each sample, RNA was extracted from around 10,000 sorted cells with the RNeasy Micro Kit. Libraries were generated by template-switch reverse transcription, after which the CDR3gamma and CDR3delta regions were amplified by PCR. Sequencing of the amplicons was done on an Illumina MiSeq with the V2 300 kit, which yielded 150 bp paired-end reads. The authors processed their data as follows. FastQC version 0.11.8 was used to check read quality. CDR3 sequences were built by aligning reads to GenBank TRG or TRD reference genes using MiXCR version 3.0.3. Apart from TRDD assembly using 3 rather than 5 consecutive nucleotides, MiXCR was run with default parameters. VDJtools version 1.2.1 with default settings was used for repertoire analyses, including normalized Shannon-Wiener diversity, clonotype tracking and multidimensional scaling. CDR3 sequences that were out of frame or contained stop codons were removed from analysis. The public reads were reprocessed by TCRdb using CATT, and rows of matching DNA were later combined. None of the V and J calls come from the authors' own analysis; TCRdb made them. The table for this sample lists over 400 gamma-chain clones; roughly 13% of them were counted only once. The top ten clones comprise 25% to 35% of the sample.

The germline V gene (reference sequence) specifies GITISATS as CDR1 and ISYDGTV as CDR2. The CDR3, from cysteine to phenylalanine, totals 16 residues. Just the 48-base CDR3 DNA is kept, in frame starting at base 1. Trimming takes 4 bases off V and 4 bases off J; junction bases not matched to a gene: 4. Overall study results and their limits: Most of the top TRGV9 CDR3 clonotypes were public, as they were shared across donors and across all three stimulation conditions. CDR3 length, diversity and J usage of AbnobaViscum P-expanded Vgamma9Vdelta2 repertoires were found to be similar to those of HMBPP- and zoledronate-expanded repertoires, which suggested a polyclonal response. All repertoires derived from in vitro expanded cultures of healthy donor cells, not from mistletoe-treated patients. The TRDV2 repertoire shared between treatments was private to each donor, and multidimensional scaling clustered TRD repertoires by subject rather than stimulant.

This sequence uses TRGV9 and TRGJP. The sequencing used gamma-delta T cells from peripheral blood expanded in culture, collected from an in vitro culture stimulated with zoledronate. The receptor was isolated from an adult in good health. The nucleotide sequence reads TGTGCCTTGTGGGACCCTCAAGAGTTGGGCAAAAAAATCAAGGTATTT. Its protein reads: CALWDPQELGKKIKVF.